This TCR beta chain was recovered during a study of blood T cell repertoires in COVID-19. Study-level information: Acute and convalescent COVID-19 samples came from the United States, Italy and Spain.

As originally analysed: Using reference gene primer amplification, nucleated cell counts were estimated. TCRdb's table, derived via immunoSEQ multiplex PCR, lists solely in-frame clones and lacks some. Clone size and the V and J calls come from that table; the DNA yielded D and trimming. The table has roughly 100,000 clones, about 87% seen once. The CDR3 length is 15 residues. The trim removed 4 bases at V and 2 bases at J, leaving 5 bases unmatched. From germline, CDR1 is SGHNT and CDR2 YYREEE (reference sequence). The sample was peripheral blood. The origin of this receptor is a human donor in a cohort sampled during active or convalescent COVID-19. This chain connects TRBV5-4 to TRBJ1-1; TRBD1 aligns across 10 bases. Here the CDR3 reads CASSVGQGVNTEAFF. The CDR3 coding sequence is TGTGCCAGCAGCGTCGGACAGGGGGTAAACACTGAAGCTTTCTTT. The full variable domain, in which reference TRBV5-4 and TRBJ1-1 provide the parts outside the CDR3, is ETGVTQSPTHLIKTRGQQVTLRCSSQSGHNTVSWYQQALGQGPQFIFQYYREEENGRGNFPPRFSGLQFPNYSSELNVNALELDDSALYLCASSVGQGVNTEAFFGQGTRLTVV.